This T cell receptor beta chain was captured by sequencing in a study of shared clonotypes between healthy human individuals. As originally analysed: ImmunoSEQ junction-only sequences lacked quality scores, so their filtering differed. The method was immunoSEQ multiplex PCR; TCRdb's version includes in-frame clones alone and lacks a portion of them. V and J calls and clone size come straight from that table; D and trimming were deduced from the DNA. The table lists 450,000 to 500,000 clones, less than 80% of them singletons. Sequenced sample: PBMCs. The source of this sequence is a middle-aged woman in good health. Some clones in this sample may be carry-over from other donors' samples.

The CDR3 reads CASSHTLRGAATDTQYF. The CDR3 DNA follows: TGCGCCAGCAGCCACACGCTCCGGGGAGCGGCCACAGATACGCAGTATTTT. V and J are TRBV4-1 and TRBJ2-3; D is perhaps TRBD2 (5 bases). The CDR3 contains 17 residues. The V end lost 3 bases, the J end lost 2 bases, and 18 bases lay between the germline ends. In germline, CDR1 is MGHRA, CDR2 YSYEKL.